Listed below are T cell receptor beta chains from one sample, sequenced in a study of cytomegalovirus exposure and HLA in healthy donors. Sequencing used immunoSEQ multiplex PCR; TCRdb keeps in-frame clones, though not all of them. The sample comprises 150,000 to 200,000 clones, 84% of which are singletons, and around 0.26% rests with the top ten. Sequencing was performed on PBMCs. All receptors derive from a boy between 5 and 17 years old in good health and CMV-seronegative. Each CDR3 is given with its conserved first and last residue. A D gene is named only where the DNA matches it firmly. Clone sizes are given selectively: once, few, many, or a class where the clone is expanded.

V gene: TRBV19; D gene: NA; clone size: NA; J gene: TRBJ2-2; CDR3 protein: CASSLRQELRTGELFF
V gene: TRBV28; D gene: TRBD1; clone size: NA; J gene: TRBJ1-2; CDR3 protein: CASRRGQSNYGYTF
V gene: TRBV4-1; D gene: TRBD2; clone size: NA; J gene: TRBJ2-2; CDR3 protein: CASSLGLVSGELFF
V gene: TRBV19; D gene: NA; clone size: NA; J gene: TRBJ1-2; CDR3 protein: CAALGAGAHYGYTF
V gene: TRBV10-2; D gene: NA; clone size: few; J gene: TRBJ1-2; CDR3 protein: CASSESMGGYGYTF
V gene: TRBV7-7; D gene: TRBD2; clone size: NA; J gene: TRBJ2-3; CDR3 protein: CASSPLAASTDTQYF
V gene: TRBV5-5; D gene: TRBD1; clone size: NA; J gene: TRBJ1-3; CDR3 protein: CASSFEGTVGNTIYF
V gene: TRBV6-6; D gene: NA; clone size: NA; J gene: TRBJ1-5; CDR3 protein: CASTRTALSNQPQHF
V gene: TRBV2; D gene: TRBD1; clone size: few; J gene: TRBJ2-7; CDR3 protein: CASSRQGTTTYEQYF
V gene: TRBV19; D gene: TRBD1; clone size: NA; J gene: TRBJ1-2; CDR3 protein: CASRGGTGFVANYGYTF
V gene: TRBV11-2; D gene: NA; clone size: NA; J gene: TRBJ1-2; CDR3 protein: CASSLSPTYGYTF
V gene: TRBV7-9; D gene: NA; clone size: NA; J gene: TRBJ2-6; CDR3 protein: CASSLVGGPGANVLTF
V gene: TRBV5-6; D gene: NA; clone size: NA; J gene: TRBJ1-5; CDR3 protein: CASSWGGGSNQPQHF
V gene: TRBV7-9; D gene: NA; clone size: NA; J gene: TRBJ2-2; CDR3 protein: CASSFRGSGELFF
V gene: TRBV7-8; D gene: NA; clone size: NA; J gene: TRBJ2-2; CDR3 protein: CASSFGSLRGELFF
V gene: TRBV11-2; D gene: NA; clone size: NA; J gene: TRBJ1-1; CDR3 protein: CASSLPKWGAATEAFF
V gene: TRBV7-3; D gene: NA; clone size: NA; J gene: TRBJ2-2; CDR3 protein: CASSLNPGETEELFF
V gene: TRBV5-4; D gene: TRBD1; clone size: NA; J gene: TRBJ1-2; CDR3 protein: CASSSRQGDGYTF
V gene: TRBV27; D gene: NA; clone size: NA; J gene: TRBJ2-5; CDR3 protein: CASSSQGGETQYF
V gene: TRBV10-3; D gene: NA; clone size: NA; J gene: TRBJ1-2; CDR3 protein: CAISDSPVDQAYGYTF
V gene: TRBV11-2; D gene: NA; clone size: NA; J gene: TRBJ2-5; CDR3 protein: CASSPGNQETQYF
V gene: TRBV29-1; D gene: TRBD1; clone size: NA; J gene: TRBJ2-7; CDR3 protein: CSVAGQASYEQYF
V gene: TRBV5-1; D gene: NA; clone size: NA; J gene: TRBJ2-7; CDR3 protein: CASSFDKNSYEQYF
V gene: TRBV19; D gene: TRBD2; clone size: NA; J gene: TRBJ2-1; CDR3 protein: CASSFGLAGLEQFF
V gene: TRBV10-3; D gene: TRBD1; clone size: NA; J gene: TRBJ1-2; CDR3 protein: CAISERRTGAYGYTF
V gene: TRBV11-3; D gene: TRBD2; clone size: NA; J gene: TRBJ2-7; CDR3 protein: CASNQMGTSNYEQYF
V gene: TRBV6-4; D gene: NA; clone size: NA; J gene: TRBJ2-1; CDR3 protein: CASKASDSYNEQFF
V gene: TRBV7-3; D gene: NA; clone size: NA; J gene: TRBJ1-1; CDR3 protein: CASSFEQSTNTEAFF
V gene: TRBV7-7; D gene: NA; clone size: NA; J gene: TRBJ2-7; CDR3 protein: CASSPLTVHYEQYF
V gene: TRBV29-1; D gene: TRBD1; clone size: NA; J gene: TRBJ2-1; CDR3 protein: CSGRTGYNEQFF
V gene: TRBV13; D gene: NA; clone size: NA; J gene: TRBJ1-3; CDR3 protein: CASSLARQSNTIYF
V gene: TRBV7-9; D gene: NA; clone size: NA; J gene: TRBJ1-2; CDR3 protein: CASSLAGQLLYGYTF
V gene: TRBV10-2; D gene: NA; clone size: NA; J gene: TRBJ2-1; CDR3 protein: CASRGRQYNEQFF
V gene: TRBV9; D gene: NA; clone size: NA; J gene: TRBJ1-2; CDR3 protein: CASSAAYSARNYGYTF
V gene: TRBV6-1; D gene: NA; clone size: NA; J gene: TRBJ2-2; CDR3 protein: CASKGESRTGELFF
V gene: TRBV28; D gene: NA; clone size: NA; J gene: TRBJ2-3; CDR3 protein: CASSLSLAEDSTDTQYF
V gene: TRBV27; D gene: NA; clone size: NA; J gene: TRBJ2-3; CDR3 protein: CASSLRDLNTDTQYF
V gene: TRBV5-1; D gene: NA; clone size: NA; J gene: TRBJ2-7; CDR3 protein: CASSFFRGSSYEQYF
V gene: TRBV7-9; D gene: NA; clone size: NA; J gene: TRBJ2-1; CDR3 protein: CASSPRSRPQNSASEQFF
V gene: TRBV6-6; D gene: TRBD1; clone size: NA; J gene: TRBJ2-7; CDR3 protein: CASSYDRGDEQYF
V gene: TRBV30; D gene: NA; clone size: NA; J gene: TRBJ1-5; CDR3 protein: CAWSVRAAGGQPQHF
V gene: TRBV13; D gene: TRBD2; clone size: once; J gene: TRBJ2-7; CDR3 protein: CASSMGLAGSDEQYF
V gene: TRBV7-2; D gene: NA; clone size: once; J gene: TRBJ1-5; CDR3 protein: CASSHGDQPQHF
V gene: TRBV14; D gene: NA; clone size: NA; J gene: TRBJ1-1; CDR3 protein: CASSPGVANTEAFF
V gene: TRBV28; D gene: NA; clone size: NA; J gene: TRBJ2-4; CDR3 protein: CASTTFQGPDIQYF
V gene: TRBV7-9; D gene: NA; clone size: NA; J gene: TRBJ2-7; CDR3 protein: CASSLGRGTYEQYF
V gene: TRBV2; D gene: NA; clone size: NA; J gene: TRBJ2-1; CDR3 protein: CASSEAREFF
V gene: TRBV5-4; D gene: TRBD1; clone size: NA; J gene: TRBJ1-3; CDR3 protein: CASSIQGTGLSIYF
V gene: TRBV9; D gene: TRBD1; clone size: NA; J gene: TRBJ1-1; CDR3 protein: CASSFDRGRTEAFF
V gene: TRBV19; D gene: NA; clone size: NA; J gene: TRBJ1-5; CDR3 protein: CASGGGHNQPQHF
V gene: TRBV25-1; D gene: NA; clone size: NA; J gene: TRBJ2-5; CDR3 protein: CASSDRQEETQYF
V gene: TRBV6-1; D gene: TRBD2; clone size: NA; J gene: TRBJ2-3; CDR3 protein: CASTSGRATDTQYF
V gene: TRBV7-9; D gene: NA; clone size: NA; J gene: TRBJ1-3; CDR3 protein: CASSPRDTDSGNTIYF
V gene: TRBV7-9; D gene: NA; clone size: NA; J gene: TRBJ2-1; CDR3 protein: CASSYIDTYNEQFF
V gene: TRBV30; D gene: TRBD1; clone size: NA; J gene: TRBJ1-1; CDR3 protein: CAWAGQVNTEAFF
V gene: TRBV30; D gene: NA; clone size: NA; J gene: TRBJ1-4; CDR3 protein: CAWRGDPEKLFF
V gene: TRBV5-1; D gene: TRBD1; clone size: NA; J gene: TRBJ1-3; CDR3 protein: CASSLELRQGLSGNTIYF